The entry that follows covers one T cell receptor beta chain sequence. No antigen is known for it. In germline, CDR1 is SGHDN, CDR2 FVKESK. CDR3 length: 15 amino acids. V gave up 1 base and J gave up 1 base, with 11 bases separating them. The sample originates from a study of cytomegalovirus exposure and HLA in healthy donors. The study's findings and limits: In a later analysis, the majority of CMV-associated beta chains seemingly showed HLA restriction. TCR beta sequences reportedly predicted most subjects' HLA-A and HLA-B alleles accurately. Later, an analysis found that common viral pathogens appeared to be linked with several of the most significant clusters. Trimming of TCR beta V- and J-genes showed a link, identified in a later analysis, to a missense DCLRE1C variant.

Use of 60 Vbeta and 13 Jbeta primers characterized the PCR. TCRdb's table, derived via immunoSEQ multiplex PCR, lists solely in-frame clones and lacks some. The data contain about 170,000 clones, approximately 79% of them singletons. This chain joins TRBV14 and TRBJ2-7; the D gene is possibly TRBD1 (5 bases). The material sequenced was PBMCs. This TCR was recovered from a man aged 35-49 years in good health and CMV-seropositive. The CDR3 here is CASSQGDRTSYEQYF. In nucleotides, the CDR3 is TGTGCCAGCAGCCAAGGTGACCGGACATCCTACGAGCAGTACTTC. Together with reference TRBV14 and TRBJ2-7, the CDR3 gives the full variable domain: EAGVTQFPSHSVIEKGQTVTLRCDPISGHDNLYWYRRVMGKEIKFLLHFVKESKQDESGMPNNRFLAERTGGTYSTLKVQPAELEDSGVYFCASSQGDRTSYEQYFGPGTRLTVT.